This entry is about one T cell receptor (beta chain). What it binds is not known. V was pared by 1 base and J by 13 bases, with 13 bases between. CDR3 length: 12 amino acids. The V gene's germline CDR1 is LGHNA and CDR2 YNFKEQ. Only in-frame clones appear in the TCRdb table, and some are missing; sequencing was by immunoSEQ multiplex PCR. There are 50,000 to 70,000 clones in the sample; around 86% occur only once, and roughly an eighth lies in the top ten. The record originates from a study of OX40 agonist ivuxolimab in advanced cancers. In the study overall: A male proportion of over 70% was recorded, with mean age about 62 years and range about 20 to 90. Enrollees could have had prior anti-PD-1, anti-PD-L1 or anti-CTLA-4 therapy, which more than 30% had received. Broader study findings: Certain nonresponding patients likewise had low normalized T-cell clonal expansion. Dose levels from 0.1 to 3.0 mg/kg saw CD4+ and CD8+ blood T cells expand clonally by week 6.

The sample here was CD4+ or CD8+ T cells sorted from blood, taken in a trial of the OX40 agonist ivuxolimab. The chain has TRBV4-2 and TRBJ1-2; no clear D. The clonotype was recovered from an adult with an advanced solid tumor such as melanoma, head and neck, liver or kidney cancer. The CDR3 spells CASSQGEGKATF. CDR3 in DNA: TGTGCCAGCAGCCAAGGGGAAGGTAAAGCCACCTTC.